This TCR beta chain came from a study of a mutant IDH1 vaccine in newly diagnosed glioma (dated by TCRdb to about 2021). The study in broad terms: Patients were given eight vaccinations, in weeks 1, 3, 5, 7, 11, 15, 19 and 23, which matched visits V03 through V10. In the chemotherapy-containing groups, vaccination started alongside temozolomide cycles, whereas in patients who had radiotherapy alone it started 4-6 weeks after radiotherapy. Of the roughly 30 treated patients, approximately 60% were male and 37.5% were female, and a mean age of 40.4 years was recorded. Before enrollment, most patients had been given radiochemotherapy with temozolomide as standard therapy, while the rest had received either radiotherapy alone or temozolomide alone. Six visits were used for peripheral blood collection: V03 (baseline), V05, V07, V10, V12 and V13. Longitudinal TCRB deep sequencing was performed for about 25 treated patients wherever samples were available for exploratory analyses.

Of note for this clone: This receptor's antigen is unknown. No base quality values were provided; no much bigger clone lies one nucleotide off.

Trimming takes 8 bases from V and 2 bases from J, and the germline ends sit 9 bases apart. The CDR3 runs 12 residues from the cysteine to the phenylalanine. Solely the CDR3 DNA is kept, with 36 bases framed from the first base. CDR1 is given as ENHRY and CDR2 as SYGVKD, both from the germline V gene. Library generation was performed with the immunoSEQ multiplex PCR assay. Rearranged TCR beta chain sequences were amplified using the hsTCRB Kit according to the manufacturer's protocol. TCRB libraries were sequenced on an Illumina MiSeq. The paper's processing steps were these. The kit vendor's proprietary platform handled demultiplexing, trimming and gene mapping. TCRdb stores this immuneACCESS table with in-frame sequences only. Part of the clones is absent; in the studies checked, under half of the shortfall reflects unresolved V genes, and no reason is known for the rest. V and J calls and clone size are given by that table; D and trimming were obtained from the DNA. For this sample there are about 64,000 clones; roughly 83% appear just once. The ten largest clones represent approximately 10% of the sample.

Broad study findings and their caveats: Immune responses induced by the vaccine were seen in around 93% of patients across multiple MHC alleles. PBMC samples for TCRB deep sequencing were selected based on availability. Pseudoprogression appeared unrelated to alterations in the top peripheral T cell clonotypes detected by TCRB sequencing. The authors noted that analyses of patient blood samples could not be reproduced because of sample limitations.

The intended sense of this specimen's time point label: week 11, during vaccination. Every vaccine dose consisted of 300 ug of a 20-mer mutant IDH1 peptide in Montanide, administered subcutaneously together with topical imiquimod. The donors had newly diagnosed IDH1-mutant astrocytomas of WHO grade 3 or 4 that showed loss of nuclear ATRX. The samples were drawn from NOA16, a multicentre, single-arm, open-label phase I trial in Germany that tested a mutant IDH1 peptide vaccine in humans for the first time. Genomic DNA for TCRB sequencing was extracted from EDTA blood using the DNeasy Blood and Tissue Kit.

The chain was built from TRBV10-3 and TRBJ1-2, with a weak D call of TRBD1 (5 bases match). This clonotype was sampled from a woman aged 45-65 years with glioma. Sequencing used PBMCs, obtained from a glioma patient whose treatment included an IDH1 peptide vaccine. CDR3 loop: CAIRDENYGYTF. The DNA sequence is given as TGTGCCATCCGGGACGAGAACTATGGCTACACCTTC.